This TCR beta chain was sequenced for a study of blood T cells in healthy people across ages. This CDR3 spans 16 amino acids. Germline V gene lookup returns CDR1 ENHRY and CDR2 SYGVKD. V was trimmed by 2 bases and J by 1 base, leaving 11 bases between them. A second PCR of about 6 to 11 cycles used a sample-barcoded 5' primer and a J-beta primer mix. MiXCR, applied by TCRdb to the 5' RACE reads, yields one record per CDR3 protein. The data hold 750,000 to 850,000 distinct CDR3 sequences, with just under 25% observed a single time. Separately, the same data were catalogued under a study of T cells of mothers and their children.

Sequenced material: blood. The rearrangement links TRBV10-3 to TRBJ2-2; D possibly corresponds to TRBD1 (6 bases). The sequence was collected from a boy aged 5-17 years in good health. The CDR3 bases are TGTGCCATCAGTGAGGATCAGGGGTTGAACACCGGGGAGCTGTTTTTT. Translated, it gives CAISEDQGLNTGELFF.